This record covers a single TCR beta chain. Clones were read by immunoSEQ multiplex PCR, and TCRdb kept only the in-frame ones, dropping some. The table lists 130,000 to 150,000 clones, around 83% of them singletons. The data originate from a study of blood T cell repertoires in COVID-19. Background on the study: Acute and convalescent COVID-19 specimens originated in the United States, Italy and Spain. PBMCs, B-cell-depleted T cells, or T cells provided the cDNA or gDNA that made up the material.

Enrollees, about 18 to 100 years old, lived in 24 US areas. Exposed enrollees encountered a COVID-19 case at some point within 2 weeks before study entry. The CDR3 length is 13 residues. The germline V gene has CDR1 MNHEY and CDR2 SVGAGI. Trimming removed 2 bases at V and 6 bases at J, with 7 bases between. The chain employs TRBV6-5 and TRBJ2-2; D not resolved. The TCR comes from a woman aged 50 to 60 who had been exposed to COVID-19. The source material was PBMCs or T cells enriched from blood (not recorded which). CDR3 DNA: TGTGCCAGCAGTTACATTTTCGCCGGGGAGCTGTTTTTT. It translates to CASSYIFAGELFF.